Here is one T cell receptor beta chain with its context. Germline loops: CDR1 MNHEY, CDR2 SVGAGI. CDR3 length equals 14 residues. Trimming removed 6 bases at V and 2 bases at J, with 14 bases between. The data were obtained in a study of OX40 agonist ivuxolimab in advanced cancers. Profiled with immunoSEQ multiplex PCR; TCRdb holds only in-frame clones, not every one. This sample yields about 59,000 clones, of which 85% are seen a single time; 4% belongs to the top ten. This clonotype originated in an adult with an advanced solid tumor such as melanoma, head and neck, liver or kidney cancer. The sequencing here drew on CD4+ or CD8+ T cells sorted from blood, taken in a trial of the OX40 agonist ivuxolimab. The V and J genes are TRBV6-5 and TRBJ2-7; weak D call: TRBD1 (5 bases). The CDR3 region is CASRRQPRTYEQYF. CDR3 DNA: TGTGCCAGCAGGCGACAGCCTAGGACCTACGAGCAGTACTTC.